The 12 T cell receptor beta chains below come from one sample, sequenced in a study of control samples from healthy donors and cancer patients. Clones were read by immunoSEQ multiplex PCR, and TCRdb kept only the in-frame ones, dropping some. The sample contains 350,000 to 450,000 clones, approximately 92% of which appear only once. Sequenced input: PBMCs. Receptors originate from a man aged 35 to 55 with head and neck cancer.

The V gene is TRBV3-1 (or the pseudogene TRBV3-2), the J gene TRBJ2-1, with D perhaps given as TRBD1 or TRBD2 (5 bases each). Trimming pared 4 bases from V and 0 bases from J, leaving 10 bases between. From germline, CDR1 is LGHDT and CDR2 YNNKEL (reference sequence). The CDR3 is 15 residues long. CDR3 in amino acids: CASSPGRSSYNEQFF. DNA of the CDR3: TGTGCCAGCAGCCCGGGACGGAGCTCCTACAATGAGCAGTTCTTC.

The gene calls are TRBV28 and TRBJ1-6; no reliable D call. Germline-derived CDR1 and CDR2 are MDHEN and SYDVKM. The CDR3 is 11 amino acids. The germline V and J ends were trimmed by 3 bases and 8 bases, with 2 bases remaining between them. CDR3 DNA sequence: TGTGCCAGCAGTTTTGATTCACCCCTCCACTTT. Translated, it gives CASSFDSPLHF.

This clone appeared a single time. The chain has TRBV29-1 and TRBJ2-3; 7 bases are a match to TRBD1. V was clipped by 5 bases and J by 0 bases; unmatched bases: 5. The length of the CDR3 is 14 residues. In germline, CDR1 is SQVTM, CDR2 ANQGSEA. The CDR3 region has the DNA TGCAGCGTTTTGGACAGGATTAGCACAGATACGCAGTATTTT. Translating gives CSVLDRISTDTQYF.

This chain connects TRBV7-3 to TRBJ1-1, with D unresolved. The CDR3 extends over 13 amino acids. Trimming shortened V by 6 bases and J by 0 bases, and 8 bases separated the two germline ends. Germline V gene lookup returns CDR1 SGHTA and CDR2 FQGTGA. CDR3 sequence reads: CASSPTMNTEAFF. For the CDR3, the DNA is TGTGCCAGCAGTCCAACTATGAACACTGAAGCTTTCTTT.

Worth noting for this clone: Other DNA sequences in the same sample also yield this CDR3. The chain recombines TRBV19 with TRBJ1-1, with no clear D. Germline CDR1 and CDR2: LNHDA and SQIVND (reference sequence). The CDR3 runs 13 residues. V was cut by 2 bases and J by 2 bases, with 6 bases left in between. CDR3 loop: CASSITANTEAFF. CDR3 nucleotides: TGTGCCAGTAGTATAACAGCTAACACTGAAGCTTTCTTT.

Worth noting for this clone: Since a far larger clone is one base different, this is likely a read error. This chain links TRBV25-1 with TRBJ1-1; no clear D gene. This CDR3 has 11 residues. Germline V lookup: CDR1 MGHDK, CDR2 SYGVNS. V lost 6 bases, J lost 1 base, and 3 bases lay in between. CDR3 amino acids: CASRENTEAFF. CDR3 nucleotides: TGTGCCAGCAGGGAGAACACTGAAGCTTTCTTT.

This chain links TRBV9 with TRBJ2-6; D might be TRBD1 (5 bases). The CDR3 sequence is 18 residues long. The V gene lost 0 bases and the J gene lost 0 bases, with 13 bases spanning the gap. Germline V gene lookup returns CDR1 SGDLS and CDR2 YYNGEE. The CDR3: CASSVATGHRSGANVLTF. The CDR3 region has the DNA TGTGCCAGCAGCGTAGCTACAGGCCACCGCTCTGGGGCCAACGTCCTGACTTTC.

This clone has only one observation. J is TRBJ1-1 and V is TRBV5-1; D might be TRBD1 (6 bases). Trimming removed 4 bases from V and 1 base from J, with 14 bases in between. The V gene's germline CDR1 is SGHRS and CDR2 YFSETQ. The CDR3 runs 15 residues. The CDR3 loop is CASSDRRTENTEAFF. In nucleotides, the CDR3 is TGCGCCAGCAGCGATCGTCGGACAGAGAACACTGAAGCTTTCTTT. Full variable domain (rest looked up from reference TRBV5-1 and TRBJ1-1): KAGVTQTPRYLIKTRGQQVTLSCSPISGHRSVSWYQQTPGQGLQFLFEYFSETQRNKGNFPGRFSGRQFSNSRSEMNVSTLELGDSALYLCASSDRRTENTEAFFGQGTRLTVV.

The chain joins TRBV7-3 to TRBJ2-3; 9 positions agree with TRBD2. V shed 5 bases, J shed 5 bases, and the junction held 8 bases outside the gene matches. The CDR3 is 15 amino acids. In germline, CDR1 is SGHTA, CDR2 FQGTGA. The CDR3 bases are TGTGCCAGCAGCGTATCTAGCGGGGTCCGAGATACGCAGTATTTT. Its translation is CASSVSSGVRDTQYF.

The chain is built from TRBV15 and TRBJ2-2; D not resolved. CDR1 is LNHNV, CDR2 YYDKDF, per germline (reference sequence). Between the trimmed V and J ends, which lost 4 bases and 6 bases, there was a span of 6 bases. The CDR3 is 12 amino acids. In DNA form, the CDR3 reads TGTGCCACCAGCAAACGGGCCGGGGAGCTGTTTTTT. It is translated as CATSKRAGELFF.

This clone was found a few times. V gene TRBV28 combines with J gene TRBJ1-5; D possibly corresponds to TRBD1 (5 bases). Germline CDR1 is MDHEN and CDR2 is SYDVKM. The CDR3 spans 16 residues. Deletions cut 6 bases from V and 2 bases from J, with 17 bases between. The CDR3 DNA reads TGTGCCAGCAGCCGCCGAGGAGGGGCTGGCAATCAGCCCCAGCATTTT. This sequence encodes CASSRRGGAGNQPQHF.

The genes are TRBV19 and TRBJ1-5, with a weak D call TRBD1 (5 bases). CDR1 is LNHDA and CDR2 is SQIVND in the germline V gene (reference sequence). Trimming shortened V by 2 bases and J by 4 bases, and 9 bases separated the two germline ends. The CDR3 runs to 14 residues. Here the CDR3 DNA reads TGTGCCAGTAGTATAAGGGCAGGGAATCAGCCCCAGCATTTT. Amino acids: CASSIRAGNQPQHF.